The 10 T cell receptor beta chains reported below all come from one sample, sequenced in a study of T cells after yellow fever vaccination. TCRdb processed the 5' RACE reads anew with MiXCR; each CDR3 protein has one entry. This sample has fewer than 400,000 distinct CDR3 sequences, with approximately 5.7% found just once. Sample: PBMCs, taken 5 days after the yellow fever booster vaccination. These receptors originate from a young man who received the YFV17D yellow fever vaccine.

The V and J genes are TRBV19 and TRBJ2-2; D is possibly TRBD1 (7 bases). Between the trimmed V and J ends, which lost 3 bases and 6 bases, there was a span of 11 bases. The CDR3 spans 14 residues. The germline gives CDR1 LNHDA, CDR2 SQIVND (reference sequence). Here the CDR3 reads CASSIGGGAGELFF. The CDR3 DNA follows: TGTGCCAGTAGTATCGGAGGGGGCGCCGGGGAGCTGTTTTTT.

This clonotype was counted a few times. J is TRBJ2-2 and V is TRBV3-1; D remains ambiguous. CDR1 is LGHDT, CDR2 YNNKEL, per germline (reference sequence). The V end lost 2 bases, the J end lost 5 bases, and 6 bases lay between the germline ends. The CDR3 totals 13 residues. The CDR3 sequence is CASSQWRTGELFF. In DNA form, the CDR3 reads TGTGCCAGCAGCCAATGGCGAACCGGGGAGCTGTTTTTT.

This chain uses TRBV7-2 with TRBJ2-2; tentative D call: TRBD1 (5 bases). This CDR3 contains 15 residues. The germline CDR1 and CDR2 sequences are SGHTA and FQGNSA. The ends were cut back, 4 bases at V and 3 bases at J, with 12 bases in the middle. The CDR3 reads CASSSPETDTGELFF. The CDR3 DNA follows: TGTGCCAGCAGCTCCCCCGAGACAGACACCGGGGAGCTGTTTTTT.

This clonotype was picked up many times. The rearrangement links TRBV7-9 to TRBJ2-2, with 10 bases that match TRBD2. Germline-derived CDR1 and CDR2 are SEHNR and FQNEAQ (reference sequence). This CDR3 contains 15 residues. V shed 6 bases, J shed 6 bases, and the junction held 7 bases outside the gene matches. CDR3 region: CASRSSGRTPGELFF. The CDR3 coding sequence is TGTGCCAGCAGAAGTAGCGGGAGGACGCCCGGGGAGCTGTTTTTT.

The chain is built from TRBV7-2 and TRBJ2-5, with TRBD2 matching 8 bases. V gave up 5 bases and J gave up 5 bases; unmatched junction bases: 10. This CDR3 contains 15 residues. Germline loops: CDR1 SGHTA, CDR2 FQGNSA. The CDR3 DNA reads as TGTGCCAGCAGCCTTGGTCGGACGGGGGGGGAGACCCAGTACTTC. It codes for CASSLGRTGGETQYF.

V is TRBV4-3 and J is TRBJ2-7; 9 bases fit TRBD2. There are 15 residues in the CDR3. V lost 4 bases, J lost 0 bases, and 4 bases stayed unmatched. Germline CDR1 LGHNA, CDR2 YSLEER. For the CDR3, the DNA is TGCGCCAGCAGCCCAGCGGGAGGCCACTCCTACGAGCAGTACTTC. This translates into CASSPAGGHSYEQYF.

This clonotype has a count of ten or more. The CDR3 reads CASSFGQPQHF. DNA for the CDR3: TGTGCCAGCAGTTTTGGTCAGCCCCAGCATTTT. This rearrangement joins TRBV12-3 or TRBV12-4 to TRBJ1-5; D is unclear. Trimming cost V 3 bases and J 6 bases, with 3 bases left between them. The CDR3 extends over 11 amino acids.

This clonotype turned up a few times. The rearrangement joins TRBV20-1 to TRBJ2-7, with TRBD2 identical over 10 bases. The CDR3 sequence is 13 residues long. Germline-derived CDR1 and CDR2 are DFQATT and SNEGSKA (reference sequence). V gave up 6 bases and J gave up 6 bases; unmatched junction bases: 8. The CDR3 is CSATSAGGLEQYF. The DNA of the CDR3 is TGCAGTGCCACTTCAGCGGGAGGGCTCGAGCAGTACTTC.

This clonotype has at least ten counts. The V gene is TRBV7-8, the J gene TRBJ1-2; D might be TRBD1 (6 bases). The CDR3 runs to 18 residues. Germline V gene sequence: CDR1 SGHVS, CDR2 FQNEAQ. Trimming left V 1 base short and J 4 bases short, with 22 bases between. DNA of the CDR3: TGTGCCAGCAGCTTAGAAGTACTAGGACAGCCCGGCTTCTATGGCTACACCTTC. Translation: CASSLEVLGQPGFYGYTF. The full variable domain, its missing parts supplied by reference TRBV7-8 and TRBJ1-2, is GAGVSQSPRYKVAKRGQDVALRCDPISGHVSLFWYQQALGQGPEFLTYFQNEAQLDKSGLPSDRFFAERPEGSVSTLKIQRTQQEDSAVYLCASSLEVLGQPGFYGYTFGSGTRLTVV.

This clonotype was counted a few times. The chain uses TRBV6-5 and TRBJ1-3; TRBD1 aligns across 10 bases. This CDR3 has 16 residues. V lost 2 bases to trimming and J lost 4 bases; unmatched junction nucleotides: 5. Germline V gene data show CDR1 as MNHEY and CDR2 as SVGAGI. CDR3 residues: CASSYTDRGLGNTIYF. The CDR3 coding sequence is TGTGCCAGCAGTTACACCGACAGGGGGCTAGGAAACACCATATATTTT.